This T cell receptor (beta chain) emerged from a study of blood T cell repertoires in COVID-19. This CDR3 spans 14 amino acids. The germline CDR1 and CDR2 sequences are MNHEY and SVGAGI. V lost 6 bases, J lost 5 bases, and 13 bases lay in between. This table comes from immunoSEQ multiplex PCR, and its TCRdb copy is limited to in-frame clones, with some not included. The sample includes fewer than 350,000 clones, approximately 89% of them seen just once. Seattle's cohort entered during active infection and was followed longitudinally. The TCR comes from a woman aged 55-70 years with COVID-19, enrolled during active disease. Material for sequencing was peripheral blood. V is TRBV6-5 and J is TRBJ2-2; TRBD2 is a possible D gene (6 bases). The CDR3 is CASRIRLGTGELFF. DNA for the CDR3: TGTGCCAGCAGAATCCGACTAGGGACCGGGGAGCTGTTTTTT.